What follows describes a single TCR beta chain. Its matching antigen is unknown. PCR amplification relied on 60 Vbeta primers (plus 13 Jbeta primers). Authors' analysis steps: In a later analysis, 8.5 million to 14 million of approximately 86 million unique beta chains occurred in at least two donors. Sequenced by immunoSEQ multiplex PCR; TCRdb stores in-frame clones only, minus some. The DNA gave D and trimming, while V, J and clone size come from that table. The table has fewer than 200,000 clones, about three quarters seen once; the top ten hold approximately 0.76%. The germline V and J ends were trimmed by 1 base and 7 bases, with 16 bases remaining between them. This CDR3 spans 15 amino acids. Germline loops: CDR1 MGHDK, CDR2 SYGVNS. The sample belongs to a study of cytomegalovirus exposure and HLA in healthy donors. Study outcomes and limitations: Prior analysis indicated that the majority of TCR beta V segments exhibited productivity approximately 90% or approximately 30% of the time. CMV serostatus was the only immune exposure information that was available. Donors were assumed by presence/absence analyses to have roughly uniform sequencing depth.

The origin of this receptor is a female donor in good health and CMV-seronegative. The chain has TRBV25-1 and TRBJ1-1; possibly TRBD1 for D (5 bases). Sequenced: PBMCs. The CDR3 region is CASSESSSAGREAFF. CDR3 DNA sequence: TGTGCCAGCAGTGAATCCTCATCCGCAGGGCGTGAAGCTTTCTTT.